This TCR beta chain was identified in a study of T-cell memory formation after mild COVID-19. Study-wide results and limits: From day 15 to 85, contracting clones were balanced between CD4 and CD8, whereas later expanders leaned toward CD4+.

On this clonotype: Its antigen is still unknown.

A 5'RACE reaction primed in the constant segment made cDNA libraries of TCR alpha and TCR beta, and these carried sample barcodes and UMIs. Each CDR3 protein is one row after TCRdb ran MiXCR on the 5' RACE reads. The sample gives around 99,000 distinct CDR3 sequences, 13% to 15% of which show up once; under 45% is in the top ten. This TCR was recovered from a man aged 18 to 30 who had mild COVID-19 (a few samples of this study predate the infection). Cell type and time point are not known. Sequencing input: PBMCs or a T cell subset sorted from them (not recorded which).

DNA for the CDR3: TGCGCCAGCAGCCCAGTAGCGGGACGGGGAGCAGATACGCAGTATTTT. Protein product: CASSPVAGRGADTQYF. This chain links TRBV4-3 with TRBJ2-3; 8 bases match TRBD2. The J segment lost 4 bases and the V segment lost 4 bases, leaving 10 bases of the junction unmatched. Per germline, CDR1 LGHNA and CDR2 YSLEER. The CDR3 has 16 amino acids.